This T cell receptor (beta chain) is drawn from a study of Graves' ophthalmopathy and Graves' hyperthyroidism. As the template, RNA transcripts were used to amplify TCR beta CDR3 regions. First-round RT-PCR used HTBI primers; second-round multiplex PCR followed. Each CDR3 protein is one row after TCRdb ran MiXCR on the multiplex PCR reads. Among 620,000 or so distinct CDR3 sequences listed, roughly 20% were seen once. The germline V gene has CDR1 LNHDA and CDR2 SQIVND (reference sequence). CDR3 length: 14 amino acids. Trimming took 7 bases from V and 0 from J, leaving 12 bases between them. The chain recombines TRBV19 with TRBJ1-2, with D tentatively TRBD1 (6 bases). The TCR comes from a woman younger than 30 with stable Graves' hyperthyroidism. Some clones in this sample may be carry-over from other donors' samples. Source material: peripheral blood. The CDR3 nucleotides are TGTGCCAGTACCCCGACAGGAACTAACTATGGCTACACCTTC. It codes for CASTPTGTNYGYTF.